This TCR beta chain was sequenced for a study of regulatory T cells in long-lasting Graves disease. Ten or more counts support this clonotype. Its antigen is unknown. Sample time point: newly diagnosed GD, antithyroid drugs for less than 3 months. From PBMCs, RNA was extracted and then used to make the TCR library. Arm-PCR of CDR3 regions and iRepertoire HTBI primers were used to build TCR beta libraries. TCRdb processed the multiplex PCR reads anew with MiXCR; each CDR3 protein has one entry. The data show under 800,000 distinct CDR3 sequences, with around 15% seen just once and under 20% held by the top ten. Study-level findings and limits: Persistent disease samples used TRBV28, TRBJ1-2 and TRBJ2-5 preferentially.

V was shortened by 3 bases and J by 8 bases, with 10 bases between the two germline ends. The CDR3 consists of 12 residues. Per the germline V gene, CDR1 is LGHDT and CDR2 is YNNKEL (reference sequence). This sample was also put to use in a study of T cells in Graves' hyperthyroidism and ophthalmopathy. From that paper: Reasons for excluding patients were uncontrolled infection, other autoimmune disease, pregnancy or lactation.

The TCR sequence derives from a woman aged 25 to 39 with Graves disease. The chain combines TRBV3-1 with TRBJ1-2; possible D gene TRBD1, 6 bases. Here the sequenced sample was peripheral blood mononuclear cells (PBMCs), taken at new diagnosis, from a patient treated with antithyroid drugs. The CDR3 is CASSQGHQGYTF. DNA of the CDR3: TGTGCCAGCAGCCAGGGACATCAGGGCTACACCTTC. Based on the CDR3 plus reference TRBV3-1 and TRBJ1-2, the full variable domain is DTAVSQTPKYLVTQMGNDKSIKCEQNLGHDTMYWYKQDSKKFLKIMFSYNNKELIINETVPNRFSPKSPDKAHLNLHINSLELGDSAVYFCASSQGHQGYTFGSGTRLTVV.